This is a list of T cell receptor beta chains from one sample in a study of cytomegalovirus exposure and HLA in healthy donors. The assay was immunoSEQ multiplex PCR, and TCRdb's table has in-frame clones only and misses some. The sample consists of more than 100,000 clones, 15% of them appearing once. Sequencing was carried out using PBMCs. Receptor source: a young woman in good health and CMV-seronegative. Each CDR3 is given with its conserved first and last residue. Fields, in order: J gene, D gene, V gene, clone size, CDR3 length, CDR3 DNA, CDR3 protein. The D gene is left open where the match is weak. Size values are once, few and many counts, or a class for expanded clones, and some rows have none.

TRBJ2-7 | NA | TRBV30 | few | 11 | TGTGCCTTCGCTAGCGATCACGAGCAGTACTTC | CAFASDHEQYF
TRBJ2-7 | NA | TRBV1 | NA | 15 | TGCACCAGGATTATTAACGGGGGGGCCATGTACGAGCAGTACTTC | CTRIINGGAMYEQYF
TRBJ1-5 | NA | TRBV6-1 | few | 15 | TGTGCCAGCAGGGACGGGGGGAATGGCAATCAGCCCCAGCATTTT | CASRDGGNGNQPQHF
TRBJ1-5 | NA | TRBV6-1 | few | 18 | TGTGCCAGCAGTGAAGCATCCCCAGGGTCCCTCCGAGAATGGCCCCAGCATTTT | CASSEASPGSLREWPQHF
TRBJ2-1 | NA | TRBV15 | few | 14 | TGTGCCACGGACGCGGGGCGGGAAAACAATGAGCAGTTCTTC | CATDAGRENNEQFF
TRBJ2-1 | NA | TRBV30 | few | 13 | TGTGCCTGGAGGGGCAGAAGTTACAATGAGCAGTTCTTC | CAWRGRSYNEQFF
TRBJ1-1 | NA | TRBV13 | few | 14 | TGTGCCAGCAGCGGAGACGGGATGAACACTGAAGCTTTCTTT | CASSGDGMNTEAFF
TRBJ1-1 | TRBD1 | TRBV7-2 | few | 14 | TGTGCCAGCAGCTTGGCTGTGACAGGGGGTGAAGCTTTCTTT | CASSLAVTGGEAFF
TRBJ2-7 | TRBD1 | TRBV6-6 | few | 14 | TGTGCCAGCAGTTACTACCTCGACAGGGCCGAGCAGTACTTC | CASSYYLDRAEQYF
TRBJ2-4 | TRBD1 | TRBV28 | few | 15 | TGTGCCAGCACCCCGGGACAGGGGTCCAAAAACATTCAGTACTTC | CASTPGQGSKNIQYF
TRBJ2-7 | TRBD1 | TRBV9 | NA | 15 | TGTGCCAGCAGCGCCTCCGGGACAGGGCTTCACGAGCAGTACTTC | CASSASGTGLHEQYF
TRBJ1-3 | TRBD1 | TRBV4-2 | few | 15 | TGTGCCAGCAGCCGGGACAGGGAACCTGGAAACACCATATATTTT | CASSRDREPGNTIYF
TRBJ2-3 | NA | TRBV2 | NA | 12 | TGTGCCAGCACCCTTCGAGGTCATACGCAGTATTTT | CASTLRGHTQYF
TRBJ2-3 | NA | TRBV7-8 | few | 14 | TGTGCCAGCAGCTTATCCGGGAGAGCAGATACGCAGTATTTT | CASSLSGRADTQYF
TRBJ2-1 | TRBD1 | TRBV7-9 | NA | 11 | TGTGCCAGCAGCTTACGACAGGGGGCTTTCTTC | CASSLRQGAFF
TRBJ2-2 | TRBD2 | TRBV4-2 | NA | 16 | TGTGCCAGCAGCGTAACTAGCGGGAGGGGGACCGGGGAGCTGTTTTTT | CASSVTSGRGTGELFF
TRBJ2-7 | NA | TRBV19 | NA | 15 | TGTGCCAGTAGTATAATGGTGGGGCAACACTACGAGCAGTACTTC | CASSIMVGQHYEQYF
TRBJ2-7 | TRBD1 | TRBV5-1 | NA | 14 | TGCGCCAGCAGCAACGGGACAGGTATCTACGAGCAGTACTTC | CASSNGTGIYEQYF
TRBJ2-3 | NA | TRBV4-2 | few | 14 | TGTGCCAGCAGCCAAGAGCTCCGGTCAGATACGCAGTATTTT | CASSQELRSDTQYF
TRBJ2-7 | NA | TRBV6-1 | NA | 15 | TGTGCCAGCAGTCCTGGAGCAGGGTCCTCCTACGAGCAGTACTTC | CASSPGAGSSYEQYF
TRBJ2-1 | TRBD1 | TRBV29-1 | few | 14 | TGCAGCGTCCCCGGGACAGGGGGCTACGATGAGCAGTTCTTC | CSVPGTGGYDEQFF
TRBJ1-1 | NA | TRBV19 | many | 13 | TGTGCCACCTCCGCGGCCTCCTTGGGTGAAGCTTTCTTT | CATSAASLGEAFF
TRBJ2-1 | TRBD2 | TRBV14 | NA | 15 | TGTGCCAGCAGCCAGGGCCCGGGGGGAAACAATGAGCAGTTCTTC | CASSQGPGGNNEQFF
TRBJ2-6 | NA | TRBV19 | few | 15 | TGTGCCAGTAGAGACCGGGGGTATGGGGCCAACGTCCTGACTTTC | CASRDRGYGANVLTF
TRBJ1-1 | NA | TRBV10-3 | few | 15 | TGTGCCATCAGTGAGTCTTACGGGAGGAACACTGAAGCTTTCTTT | CAISESYGRNTEAFF
TRBJ2-3 | TRBD2 | TRBV7-6 | few | 17 | TGTGCCAGCAGCTTAGGACTAGCGGGAGAGTTAACAGATACGCAGTATTTT | CASSLGLAGELTDTQYF
TRBJ2-7 | TRBD1 | TRBV27 | NA | 14 | TGTGCCAGCAGTTTATTTAGGGGGCGAGACGAGCAGTACTTC | CASSLFRGRDEQYF
TRBJ2-7 | NA | TRBV11-2 | NA | 16 | TGTGCCAGCAGCTTAGAACTAGGGAGAGGGTCCTACGAGCAGTACTTC | CASSLELGRGSYEQYF
TRBJ1-2 | NA | TRBV5-4 | NA | 15 | TGTGCCAGCAGCCCCGTTGTGCAGGCGGGGGGTGGCTACACCTTC | CASSPVVQAGGGYTF
TRBJ1-3 | NA | TRBV6-7 | NA | 14 | TGTGCCAGCAGGAGGTCAGAATTAGGAAACACCATATATTTT | CASRRSELGNTIYF
TRBJ2-1 | TRBD2 | TRBV9 | NA | 15 | TGTGCCAGCAGCGTAGGTACTAGCGGGAGTAATGAGCAGTTCTTC | CASSVGTSGSNEQFF
TRBJ2-1 | TRBD2 | TRBV5-1 | few | 14 | TGCGCCACCGCCAGCGGGGGGGCCAGCGATGAGCAGTTCTTC | CATASGGASDEQFF
TRBJ1-4 | TRBD1 | TRBV27 | NA | 15 | TGTGCCAGCAGCAGACAGGGCGGGTTGTATGAAAAACTGTTTTTT | CASSRQGGLYEKLFF
TRBJ1-5 | TRBD1 | TRBV2 | NA | 15 | TGTGCCAGCAGTGCCGGGACAGGGGGCTTTCAGCCCCAGCATTTT | CASSAGTGGFQPQHF
TRBJ1-2 | NA | TRBV7-2 | NA | 14 | TGTGCCAGCAGGCTGGCGGGGGCAAACTATGGCTACACCTTC | CASRLAGANYGYTF
TRBJ2-7 | TRBD1 | TRBV19 | NA | 14 | TGTGCCAGTAGTACCGGGACAGGGACGAGCGAGCAGTACTTC | CASSTGTGTSEQYF
TRBJ1-4 | NA | TRBV6-5 | NA | 13 | TGTGCCAGCCGCGGAGGTATTAATGAAAAACTGTTTTTT | CASRGGINEKLFF